The 21 T cell receptor beta chains listed next were all sequenced from one sample in a study of CD8+CD57+ T cells in acquired aplastic anemia. Genomic DNA acted as the template from which TCR beta VDJ combination and CDR3 sequence profiling were carried out. In TCRdb, the reads were re-called with MiXCR into one record per CDR3 protein. The table shows fewer than 200,000 distinct CDR3 sequences, with roughly 63% occurring only once. The sequenced material came from sorted CD4+, CD8+, or CD8+CD57+ T cells (not recorded which) from PBMCs. Receptor source: a human donor in good health.

V is TRBV10-2 and J is TRBJ1-5, with D possibly matching TRBD1 (5 bases). CDR1 WSHSY and CDR2 SAAADI come from the germline V gene. V was trimmed by 2 bases and J by 5 bases, leaving 10 bases between them. The CDR3 runs to 14 residues. CDR3 coding DNA: TGCGCCAGCAGTGAGAGGGGCGTGGATCAGCCCCAGCATTTT. It is translated as CASSERGVDQPQHF.

This clonotype was counted between two and nine times. This chain uses TRBV5-1 with TRBJ2-2; 10 nucleotides match TRBD1. From germline, CDR1 is SGHRS and CDR2 YFSETQ. This CDR3 is built from 15 residues. V was clipped by 4 bases and J by 4 bases; unmatched bases: 4. CDR3 amino acids: CASSIGQGGTGELFF. The CDR3 nucleotides read TGCGCCAGCAGCATAGGACAGGGGGGCACCGGGGAGCTGTTTTTT. Using reference TRBV5-1 and TRBJ2-2 for the parts outside the CDR3, the full variable domain is KAGVTQTPRYLIKTRGQQVTLSCSPISGHRSVSWYQQTPGQGLQFLFEYFSETQRNKGNFPGRFSGRQFSNSRSEMNVSTLELGDSALYLCASSIGQGGTGELFFGEGSRLTVL.

This clonotype was observed at least ten times. The V and J genes are TRBV6-5 and TRBJ2-5, with a weak D call TRBD1 (6 bases). Germline values: CDR1 MNHEY, CDR2 SVGAGI. Trimming stripped 5 bases from V and 4 bases from J, with 17 bases between. This CDR3 spans 15 amino acids. The DNA of the CDR3 is TGTGCCAGCAGTGGAGCTTGGGGGCGCCGAGAGACCCAGTACTTC. This sequence encodes CASSGAWGRRETQYF.

In its sample, this clonotype was seen many times. The chain carries TRBV15 and TRBJ2-7, with TRBD2 matching over 7 bases. This CDR3 comprises 16 residues. Germline CDR1 LNHNV, CDR2 YYDKDF (reference sequence). V dropped 3 bases and J dropped 2; count of bases not matched to a gene: 10. The CDR3 DNA reads as TGTGCCACCAGCAGCGCCTCCGGGACTACAGCCTACGAGCAGTACTTC. It yields the protein CATSSASGTTAYEQYF.

The J gene is TRBJ2-2, the V gene TRBV7-3; tentatively, D is TRBD1 (5 bases). The germline V gene has CDR1 SGHTA and CDR2 FQGTGA. This CDR3 has 14 amino acids. The V end lost 5 bases, the J end lost 1 base, and 8 bases lay between the germline ends. The CDR3 region is CASSQGQNTGELFF. Here the CDR3 DNA reads TGTGCCAGCAGCCAAGGACAGAACACCGGGGAGCTGTTTTTT.

The rearrangement links TRBV20-1 to TRBJ2-5; D call uncertain. CDR3 length: 12 amino acids. Per germline, CDR1 DFQATT and CDR2 SNEGSKA (reference sequence). Trimming pared 3 bases from V and 1 base from J, leaving 6 bases between. The CDR3 DNA is TGCAGTGCTAGTACAGTCCAAGAGACCCAGTACTTC. Amino acid sequence: CSASTVQETQYF.

This chain connects TRBV20-1 to TRBJ2-5, with D possibly TRBD2 on 5 matching bases. Germline-derived CDR1 and CDR2 are DFQATT and SNEGSKA (reference sequence). The CDR3 sequence is 11 residues long. V dropped 6 bases and J dropped 13 bases, with 18 bases sitting between them. CDR3 amino acids: CSAGDTPRVYF. CDR3 nucleotides: TGCAGTGCGGGCGACACACCGCGGGTGTACTTC.

This chain uses TRBV15 with TRBJ2-1; 8 bases are shared with TRBD2. V lost 5 bases, J lost 4 bases, and 4 bases stayed unmatched. Germline V gives CDR1 LNHNV, CDR2 YYDKDF (reference sequence). This CDR3 is built from 14 residues. This CDR3 is CATSHRGGYNEQFF. The CDR3 DNA is TGTGCCACCAGCCACCGGGGGGGTTACAATGAGCAGTTCTTC. Combining the CDR3 with reference TRBV15 and TRBJ2-1 gives the whole variable domain DAMVIQNPRYQVTQFGKPVTLSCSQTLNHNVMYWYQQKSSQAPKLLFHYYDKDFNNEADTPDNFQSRRPNTSFCFLDIRSPGLGDTAMYLCATSHRGGYNEQFFGPGTRLTVL.

The gene calls are TRBV24-1 and TRBJ1-2; 12 bases align to TRBD1. J gave up 7 bases and V 5 bases, and 7 bases lay outside the gene matches. Germline CDR1 is KGHDR and CDR2 is SFDVKD. This CDR3 is built from 15 residues. The CDR3 loop is CATSARGQGAFGYTF. CDR3 DNA: TGTGCCACCAGTGCTAGGGGACAGGGGGCTTTTGGCTACACCTTC.

The count of this clonotype is one. A junction boundary mismatches the germline segment, possibly from a read error. This chain joins TRBV4-2 and TRBJ2-2; D possibly matches TRBD1 or TRBD2 (5 bases each). Germline values: CDR1 LGHNA, CDR2 YNFKEQ. The CDR3 has 15 amino acids. The DNA for the CDR3 is TGTGCTAGCAGCCAAGGGGCCGGGGACACCGGGGAGCTGTTTTTT. Its protein product is CASSQGAGDTGELFF.

This chain connects TRBV24-1 to TRBJ2-7; D gene uncertain. Trimming removed 11 bases from V and 2 bases from J, with 15 bases in between. The germline CDR1 and CDR2 sequences are KGHDR and SFDVKD. This CDR3 has 13 residues. CDR3 sequence reads: CASSPRHTYEQYF. The CDR3 DNA follows: TGTGCCAGCAGCCCACGGCATACCTACGAGCAGTACTTC.

This chain connects TRBV15 to TRBJ2-7, with D uncertain. Germline CDR1 is LNHNV and CDR2 is YYDKDF (reference sequence). This CDR3 contains 14 residues. The ends were cut back, 4 bases at V and 3 bases at J, with 13 bases in the middle. CDR3 protein: CATSTRQKNYEQYF. The CDR3 DNA follows: TGTGCCACCAGCACTCGTCAGAAGAACTACGAGCAGTACTTC.

This rearrangement joins TRBV19 to TRBJ2-5, with 8 bases matching TRBD1. The CDR3 is 14 amino acids. CDR1 LNHDA and CDR2 SQIVND come from the germline V gene (reference sequence). With V trimmed by 5 bases and J by 3 bases, 5 bases remained unmatched. The chain's CDR3 is CASSPRTGKETQYF. Written as DNA, the CDR3 is TGTGCCAGTAGTCCCCGGACAGGGAAAGAGACCCAGTACTTC.

The V call is TRBV7-2, the J call TRBJ1-2, with TRBD1 as a possible D gene (6 bases). Germline CDR1 SGHTA, CDR2 FQGNSA. This CDR3 region has 14 residues. Trimming removed 3 bases at V and 4 bases at J, with 12 bases between. CDR3 sequence (DNA): TGTGCCAGCAGCTTGTCAGGGGAGGGCTATGGCTACACCTTC. Amino acid sequence: CASSLSGEGYGYTF. Full variable domain (rest looked up from reference TRBV7-2 and TRBJ1-2): GAGVSQSPSNKVTEKGKDVELRCDPISGHTALYWYRQSLGQGLEFLIYFQGNSAPDKSGLPSDRFSAERTGGSVSTLTIQRTQQEDSAVYLCASSLSGEGYGYTFGSGTRLTVV.

The chain uses TRBV5-1 and TRBJ1-1; TRBD1 matches 7 bases. Losses at the gene ends were 6 bases for V and 1 base for J; bases not matched to a gene: 9. The CDR3 consists of 15 residues. Germline CDR1 SGHRS, CDR2 YFSETQ. The DNA for the CDR3 is TGCGCCAGCAACCTGGACTGGACAGGGAACACTGAAGCTTTCTTT. This sequence encodes CASNLDWTGNTEAFF. Using reference TRBV5-1 and TRBJ1-1 for the parts outside the CDR3, the full variable domain is KAGVTQTPRYLIKTRGQQVTLSCSPISGHRSVSWYQQTPGQGLQFLFEYFSETQRNKGNFPGRFSGRQFSNSRSEMNVSTLELGDSALYLCASNLDWTGNTEAFFGQGTRLTVV.

Written as DNA, the CDR3 is TGTGCCAGCAGCTCCGAAGGCGGGGCCCAAGAGACCCAGTACTTC. Translated, it gives CASSSEGGAQETQYF. The chain has TRBV7-9 and TRBJ2-5; TRBD2 is a possible D gene (6 bases). V was trimmed by 4 bases and J by 1 base, leaving 13 bases between them. Germline-derived CDR1 and CDR2 are SEHNR and FQNEAQ (reference sequence). There are 15 residues in the CDR3.

This clonotype was detected ten times or more. V and J are TRBV4-1 and TRBJ1-4; D gene unclear. Trimming removed 1 base at V and 0 bases at J, with 6 bases between. Germline CDR1 reads MGHRA; CDR2 reads YSYEKL. This CDR3 has 15 amino acids. CDR3 coding DNA: TGCGCCAGCAGCCAAGCTATGGCAACTAATGAAAAACTGTTTTTT. The encoded protein is CASSQAMATNEKLFF.

The chain employs TRBV10-3 and TRBJ2-7; 12 nucleotides line up with TRBD1. CDR1 is ENHRY and CDR2 is SYGVKD in the germline V gene. V shed 6 bases, J shed 3 bases, and the junction held 3 bases outside the gene matches. The CDR3 loop spans 14 amino acids. The CDR3 is CAIRGTGGSYEQYF. DNA of the CDR3: TGTGCCATCAGAGGGACAGGGGGCAGCTACGAGCAGTACTTC.

This clonotype has at least ten counts. The V gene is TRBV2, the J gene TRBJ1-1; a weak D match, TRBD1 (5 bases). Germline CDR1 and CDR2: SNHLY and FYNNEI. V was trimmed by 2 bases and J by 3 bases, leaving 16 bases between them. CDR3 size: 16 residues. The CDR3 is CASSEKARGWDTEAFF. CDR3 sequence (DNA): TGTGCCAGCAGTGAAAAGGCTCGGGGCTGGGACACTGAAGCTTTCTTT.

This clonotype was seen once. The CDR3 spells CASREGGLEAFF. The CDR3 DNA reads as TGCGCCAGCAGGGAAGGGGGTTTAGAAGCTTTCTTT. The chain has TRBV10-2 and TRBJ1-1, with D possibly TRBD1 on 6 matching bases. Germline values: CDR1 WSHSY, CDR2 SAAADI. Trimming left V 6 bases short and J 8 bases short, with 13 bases between. The CDR3 is 12 amino acids.

This rearrangement joins TRBV19 to TRBJ2-3, with D possibly being TRBD2 (6 bases). The CDR3 has 15 residues. Germline CDR1 reads LNHDA; CDR2 reads SQIVND (reference sequence). The germline V and J ends were trimmed by 4 bases and 3 bases, with 14 bases remaining between them. DNA of the CDR3: TGTGCCAGTAGTACGACGGGGGTGGTAACAGATACGCAGTATTTT. Translating it yields CASSTTGVVTDTQYF.